The subject of this entry is one T cell receptor (beta chain). As yet, its antigen is unknown. The sample originates from a study of CD8 T cells in ankylosing spondylitis. Study-wide results and limits: Certain motif variants had earlier been reported in reactive arthritis synovial fluid and blood. Reportedly, disease-linked clones are significantly enriched in ankylosing spondylitis patients' matched synovial fluid.

Trimming cost V 5 bases and J 4 bases, with 14 bases left between them. There are 14 residues in the CDR3. The TCR beta libraries were generated through quantitative 5'-RACE incorporating molecular barcodes. TCRdb re-called the 5' RACE reads with MiXCR, one entry per CDR3 protein. The sample has about 250,000 distinct CDR3 sequences; 20% to 30% are singletons. V usage is TRBV12-3 or TRBV12-4 and J usage is TRBJ1-2; D is possibly TRBD1 (5 bases). The sample comprised blood, either unsorted or a sorted T cell fraction (not recorded which). The sequence was obtained from a male donor with ankylosing spondylitis or in good health (not recorded which). This chain's CDR3 is CASSPRGIGYGYTF. CDR3 DNA sequence: TGTGCCAGCAGTCCACGGGGCATAGGCTATGGCTACACCTTC.